The 16 T cell receptor beta chains below were found in one sample sequenced in a study of CD8+ T cells in alopecia areata. CD4, CD8alpha, NKG2D, NKG2ACE and other markers guided sorting of pooled cutaneous lymph node cells. The authors extracted RNA and reverse transcribed it into cDNA as the sequencing template. Profiled with immunoSEQ multiplex PCR; TCRdb holds only in-frame clones, not every one. The record shows around 18,000 clones for this sample, with no singletons present. The sample was CD8+ T cells sorted from a lymph node. The source is a C3H/HeJ mouse with alopecia areata. The strain bears MHC haplotype H2-k.

Regarding this clone: Genes and germline come from the mouse. The read ends 4 residues shy of where the CDR3 ends; the end is completed using the germline J gene. The V and J genes are TRBV1 and TRBJ1-1; 8 positions agree with TRBD1. CDR3 length: 16 residues. With 0 bases clipped from V and 0 bases from J, the junction kept 3 bases outside the gene matches. The germline CDR1 and CDR2 sequences are NSQYPW and LRSPGD (reference sequence). The DNA read from the CDR3 is TGCACCTGCAGTGCAGAAAAACAGGGGGCAAACACA. Protein: CTCSAEKQGANT. The CDR3 in its entirety is CTCSAEKQGANTEVFF.

This clone has a handful of counts. Genes here carry mouse names. The read stops 4 residues short of the end of the CDR3; the missing end is completed from the germline J gene. The rearrangement uses TRBV16 and TRBJ2-3, with D tentatively TRBD2 (5 bases). The germline V and J ends were trimmed by 0 bases and 0 bases, with 16 bases remaining between them. The CDR3 consists of 18 residues. CDR1 and CDR2 (germline): SGHSA, FRNQAP. The DNA read from the CDR3 is TGTGCAAGCAGCTTAGATCTTGTGGGGTCCCCTAGTGCAGAA. Its translation is CASSLDLVGSPSAE. The full-length CDR3 reads as CASSLDLVGSPSAETLYF.

Concerning this clone itself: TCRdb's protein and the DNA translation differ at residue 13; the protein here comes from the DNA. Gene and germline names: mouse. The sequenced fragment ends 3 residues before the CDR3 boundary, so the rest is inferred from the germline J gene. V gene TRBV4 combines with J gene TRBJ1-3; TRBD1 matches at 9 bases. The germline gives CDR1 LGHDT, CDR2 YNNKQL (reference sequence). The CDR3 length is 16 residues. V lost 5 bases, J lost 0 bases, and 5 bases stayed unmatched. The DNA read from the CDR3 is TGTGCCAGCAGCCCCGGGACAGGGAATTCTGGAAATACG. It yields the protein CASSPGTGNSGNT. The full CDR3 is CASSPGTGNSGNTLYF.

Notes on this clone: Mouse gene names and germline throughout. Coverage ceases 4 residues before the CDR3 finishes, and the germline J gene fills in the end. The V call is TRBV13-3, the J call TRBJ2-4; a weak D match, TRBD2 (6 bases). Trimming cost V 5 bases and J 0 bases, with 13 bases left between them. In germline, CDR1 is NNHDY, CDR2 SYVADS. The CDR3 length is 15 residues. The CDR3 sequence is CASSPWGSSQNTLYF. Incomplete CDR3 DNA: TGTGCCAGCAGCCCGTGGGGGTCTAGTCAAAAC.

This clone was picked up many times. Genes and germline are mouse. Read sequence stops 4 residues before the CDR3 end, and the germline J gene provides the missing end. The genes are TRBV19 and TRBJ2-1; TRBD2 agrees at 14 bases. The V and J ends lost 4 bases and 2 bases, in that order; junction bases with no gene match: 2. The CDR3 consists of 16 residues. Germline loops: CDR1 FNHDT, CDR2 SITEND (reference sequence). The DNA read from the CDR3 is TGTGCCAGCAGTCGGGACTGGGGGGGCTACTATGCT. Its protein is CASSRDWGGYYA. The whole CDR3 region reads CASSRDWGGYYAEQFF.

This clone was seen only a few times. Germline and genes here are mouse. The CDR3 end falls 4 residues outside the read, so it is completed with the germline J gene. This chain links TRBV1 with TRBJ1-1; D is ambiguous. Germline assignment: CDR1 NSQYPW and CDR2 LRSPGD (reference sequence). This CDR3 has 12 amino acids. CDR3 DNA, as far as it was read: TGCACCTGCAGTGCAGGGGGTGGA. It codes for CTCSAGGG. In full, the CDR3 reads CTCSAGGGEVFF.

This clone occurred many times. Each gene name is a mouse one. The read gets to within 4 residues of the CDR3 end, and the germline J gene fills in the rest. V gene TRBV5 combines with J gene TRBJ2-7; 12 positions agree with TRBD2. The CDR3 runs 15 residues. CDR1 LGHNA and CDR2 YNLKQL come from the germline V gene (reference sequence). The CDR3 here is CASSQAGLGGNEQYF. Incomplete CDR3 DNA: TGTGCCAGCAGCCAAGCGGGACTGGGGGGAAAT.

Worth noting for this clone: The gene names given are mouse names. The read is 4 residues too short to cover the CDR3 end, so that end is filled in from the germline J gene. This chain uses TRBV1 with TRBJ1-4; 9 nucleotides line up with TRBD1. Germline V gene sequence: CDR1 NSQYPW, CDR2 LRSPGD (reference sequence). CDR3 length: 16 residues. The sequenced CDR3 bases are TGCACCTGCAGTGCAGATCCGGGACAGGGAGGCGAA. As protein: CTCSADPGQGGE. The full CDR3 is CTCSADPGQGGERLFF.

This clone was recorded a few times. Genes and germline come from the mouse. The missing CDR3 end, 4 residues past where the read stops, is filled in from the germline J gene. The V and J genes are TRBV13-1 and TRBJ2-7; 10 positions match TRBD1. V trimming: 2 bases; J trimming: 0 bases; junction bases outside the gene matches: 2. The CDR3 totals 15 residues. Germline CDR1 NSHNY, CDR2 SYGAGN. The part of the CDR3 DNA that was read is TGTGCCAGCAGTGAAGGGACAGGGGACTCCTAT. Translation gives CASSEGTGDSY. The CDR3 in full is CASSEGTGDSYEQYF.

In its sample, this clone was seen a few times. Mouse gene names and germline throughout. The read is 4 residues too short to cover the CDR3 end, so that end is filled in from the germline J gene. The V and J genes are TRBV19 and TRBJ2-7, with D perhaps TRBD1 (6 bases). Between the trimmed V and J ends, which lost 5 bases and 0 bases, there was a span of 9 bases. Germline V CDR1 and CDR2: FNHDT, SITEND (reference sequence). CDR3 length equals 13 residues. The DNA read from the CDR3 is TGTGCCAGCAGAGGGGACATCTCCTAT. Protein: CASRGDISY. The CDR3 as a whole reads CASRGDISYEQYF.

Details on this clone: Mouse gene names and germline throughout. The read ends 4 residues early relative to the CDR3; the germline J gene fills the gap. The V call is TRBV13-1, the J call TRBJ2-7; 7 positions agree with TRBD1. Germline CDR1 reads NSHNY; CDR2 reads SYGAGN. The junction had 4 bases not matched to a gene; V was cut back by 4 bases and J by 0 bases. This CDR3 is 14 amino acids long. Partial CDR3 DNA: TGTGCCAGCAGTCCTAGACAGGGCTCCTAT. This codes for CASSPRQGSY. The CDR3 in full is CASSPRQGSYEQYF.

Details on this clone: Gene names are mouse gene names. The sequenced fragment ends 4 residues before the CDR3 boundary, so the rest is inferred from the germline J gene. The J gene is TRBJ2-1, the V gene TRBV13-2; 13 bases agree with TRBD2. The length of the CDR3 is 16 residues. With V trimmed by 3 bases and J by 4 bases, 4 bases remained unmatched. CDR1 NNHNN and CDR2 SYGAGS come from the germline V gene (reference sequence). CDR3: CASGARDWGGYAEQFF. The sequenced part of the CDR3 DNA is TGTGCCAGCGGTGCCCGGGACTGGGGGGGATATGCT.

The table lists this clone with many counts. Gene names refer to mouse genes. The DNA ends 4 residues before the CDR3 does, and the rest of the CDR3 is filled in from the germline J gene. The chain joins TRBV1 to TRBJ1-2, with a weak D call TRBD1 (5 bases). V lost 2 bases to trimming and J lost 2 bases, with 9 bases between them. Germline lookup yields CDR1 NSQYPW and CDR2 LRSPGD (reference sequence). The length of the CDR3 is 14 residues. The sequenced part of the CDR3 DNA is TGCACCTGCAGTGCAATGAAGGGGAACTCC. The encoded protein is CTCSAMKGNS. Given in full, the CDR3 is CTCSAMKGNSDYTF.

A note on this clone: Genes here carry mouse names. CDR3 DNA, as far as it was read: TGTGCCAGCAGTATTCAGGGGGCCTAT. Translated, it gives CASSIQGAY. The whole CDR3 protein reads CASSIQGAYEQYF. The J gene is TRBJ2-7, the V gene TRBV19, with 7 bases matching TRBD1. The DNA ends 4 residues before the CDR3 does, and the rest of the CDR3 is filled in from the germline J gene. The CDR3 consists of 13 residues. Trimming at V came to 2 bases and at J to 2 bases, leaving 1 base not matched to a gene. Germline CDR1 is FNHDT and CDR2 is SITEND (reference sequence).

This clone was counted only a few times. The gene symbols are mouse symbols. The read ends 4 residues shy of where the CDR3 ends; the end is completed using the germline J gene. The chain couples TRBV19 to TRBJ2-7, with 8 bases matching TRBD2. The J segment lost 2 bases and the V segment lost 2 bases, leaving 3 bases of the junction unmatched. Germline CDR1 and CDR2: FNHDT and SITEND (reference sequence). This CDR3 is 14 amino acids long. The sequenced part of the CDR3 DNA is TGTGCCAGCAGTATCTGGGGGGATACCTAT. It yields the protein CASSIWGDTY. The full CDR3 sequence reads CASSIWGDTYEQYF.

This clone was seen many times. Here the gene names and germline are mouse. Read coverage stops 4 residues before the CDR3 terminus; the germline J gene supplies the remainder. This rearrangement joins TRBV5 to TRBJ2-1; D is unclear. V was pared by 0 bases and J by 3 bases, with 3 bases between. Germline V gives CDR1 LGHNA, CDR2 YNLKQL (reference sequence). CDR3 size: 13 residues. The CDR3 loop reads CASSQEGYAEQFF. The sequenced CDR3 bases are TGTGCCAGCAGCCAAGAGGGCTATGCT.